This T cell receptor beta chain is drawn from a study of cytomegalovirus exposure and HLA in healthy donors. PCR involved 60 Vbeta and 13 Jbeta primers. TCRdb's table, derived via immunoSEQ multiplex PCR, lists solely in-frame clones and lacks some. Among about 160,000 clones listed, roughly 83% were seen once. As concerns this clone: The target antigen is unknown.

The V and J ends lost 7 bases and 7 bases respectively, with 11 bases between them. This CDR3 region has 11 residues. Germline-derived CDR1 and CDR2 are SQVTM and ANQGSEA. The study's findings and limits: Researchers catalogued approximately 170 TCR beta chains as cytomegalovirus-associated.

This TCR derives from a man aged 25-45 years in good health and CMV-seronegative. The sequenced sample consisted of PBMCs. V gene TRBV29-1 combines with J gene TRBJ2-1; D remains unclear. The CDR3 coding sequence is TGCAGCGCCAGTAAGTCAAATGAGCAGTTCTTC. This sequence encodes CSASKSNEQFF.